The next 23 T cell receptor beta chains were all read from a single sample in a study of blood T cells in healthy people across ages. Then a second PCR, running roughly 7 to 11 cycles, was carried out with a sample-barcoded 5' primer and a J-beta primer mix. Each CDR3 protein is one row after TCRdb ran MiXCR on the 5' RACE reads. The sample carries about 690,000 distinct CDR3 sequences, 35% to 50% recorded once. The sequencing sample was made of blood. The receptors originated from a man older than 75 in good health.

The chain recombines TRBV14 with TRBJ1-3; no reliable D call. With 0 bases removed from V and 4 bases from J, the gap between germline ends came to 19 bases. The CDR3 sequence is 18 residues long. Germline V gives CDR1 SGHDN, CDR2 FVKESK. This CDR3 is CASSQDNSVWGTGNTIYF. The CDR3 nucleotides read TGTGCCAGCAGCCAAGATAACTCTGTTTGGGGAACGGGAAACACCATATATTTT.

V and J are TRBV6-2 or TRBV6-3 and TRBJ2-1, with 7 bases aligning to TRBD2. In germline, CDR1 is MNHEY, CDR2 SVGEGT. The CDR3 runs to 15 residues. With V trimmed by 5 bases and J by 4 bases, 8 bases remained unmatched. CDR3 protein: CASSNPGGSYNEQFF. CDR3 nucleotides: TGTGCCAGCAGTAATCCGGGAGGTTCGTACAATGAGCAGTTCTTC.

This clonotype has a handful of counts. V and J are TRBV30 and TRBJ1-6; 9 nucleotides agree with TRBD1. In germline, CDR1 is GTSNPN, CDR2 SVGIG (reference sequence). J was trimmed by 7 bases and V by 7 bases; bases with no gene match: 8. The CDR3 runs 14 residues. The CDR3 bases are TGTGCCTTGAGACCGGGACAGGGAAATTCACCCCTCCACTTT. It is translated as CALRPGQGNSPLHF.

Turning to this clonotype: One base away lies a much larger clone, so this may be a sequencing read error. The chain is built from TRBV20-1 and TRBJ2-6; D assignment may be TRBD1 or TRBD2 (7 bases each). V dropped 2 bases and J dropped 4 bases, with 18 bases sitting between them. This CDR3 comprises 17 residues. Per germline, CDR1 DFQATT and CDR2 SNEGSKA (reference sequence). CDR3 in DNA: TGCAGTGCTAGACGAGGTCAGGGGGACTACGGGGCCAACGTCCTGACTTTC. The encoded protein is CSARRGQGDYGANVLTF.

The rearrangement uses TRBV5-5 and TRBJ1-4; D not resolved. This CDR3 has 13 amino acids. CDR1 and CDR2 from the germline V gene are SGHKS and YYEKEE (reference sequence). Trimming pared 3 bases from V and 4 bases from J, leaving 7 bases between. CDR3 sequence (DNA): TGTGCCAGCAGCTCGTGGTTTAATGAAAAACTGTTTTTT. Amino acids: CASSSWFNEKLFF.

The chain uses TRBV6-5 and TRBJ2-5; a possible D gene is TRBD1 (8 bases). V gave up 6 bases and J gave up 4 bases, with 18 bases separating them. The germline CDR1 and CDR2 sequences are MNHEY and SVGAGI. This CDR3 is built from 15 residues. The CDR3 DNA reads as TGTGCCAGCAGAGCACAGGGGGGGACATTAGAGACCCAGTACTTC. Amino acids: CASRAQGGTLETQYF.

This chain connects TRBV7-2 to TRBJ2-1, with D tentatively TRBD2 (6 bases). TRBJ2-7 explains the end of the DNA better; the J call may be wrong. Germline CDR1 is SGHTA and CDR2 is FQGNSA. The CDR3 consists of 14 residues. This CDR3 reads CASSLGDSYNEQYF. The CDR3 DNA follows: TGTGCCAGCAGCTTAGGGGACTCTTACAATGAGCAGTACTTC.

V and J are TRBV11-2 and TRBJ2-7, with 9 bases matching TRBD2. The CDR3 is 18 residues long. The V gene end was trimmed by 5 bases and the J gene end by 0 bases; junction bases not matched to a gene: 14. CDR1 is SGHAT and CDR2 is FQNNGV in the germline V gene. In DNA form, the CDR3 reads TGTGCCAGCAGCCTCACTTCCGGGACTAGCAGGAGCTCCTACGAGCAGTACTTC. Its translation is CASSLTSGTSRSSYEQYF.

The table lists this clonotype with a few counts. The rearrangement links TRBV6-1 to TRBJ1-5, with D hard to call. CDR1 MNHNS and CDR2 SASEGT come from the germline V gene. This CDR3 has 17 residues. Between the trimmed V and J ends, which lost 7 bases and 3 bases, there was a span of 22 bases. Here the CDR3 DNA reads TGTGCCAGCAACAGAGGCGCTCCGAGACCGAACAATCAGCCCCAGCATTTT. Protein product: CASNRGAPRPNNQPQHF.

The V call is TRBV6-5, the J call TRBJ2-5; a weak D match, TRBD1 (5 bases). The germline V gene has CDR1 MNHEY and CDR2 SVGAGI. This CDR3 is 12 amino acids long. The V end was cut by 6 bases, the J end by 7 bases, with 12 bases between. CDR3 residues: CASSIRQGTQYF. In DNA form, the CDR3 reads TGTGCCAGCAGCATACGCCAGGGGACCCAGTACTTC.

The CDR3 region is CASSRTREIYEQYF. The CDR3 DNA reads as TGCGCCAGCAGTCGGACTAGGGAAATCTACGAGCAGTACTTC. The V gene is TRBV10-1, the J gene TRBJ2-7, with 7 nucleotides matching TRBD2. V lost 5 bases to trimming and J lost 3 bases; unmatched junction nucleotides: 7. Germline CDR1 reads WNHNN; CDR2 reads SYGVQD (reference sequence). CDR3 length: 14 amino acids.

The chain joins TRBV4-1 to TRBJ2-3; D might be TRBD2 (6 bases). In germline, CDR1 is MGHRA, CDR2 YSYEKL. The V end lost 4 bases, the J end lost 5 bases, and 13 bases lay between the germline ends. The CDR3 is made up of 14 amino acids. CDR3 sequence: CASSRQKEGDTQYF. Written as DNA, the CDR3 is TGCGCCAGCAGCCGCCAGAAGGAGGGAGATACGCAGTATTTT.

This clonotype was detected a few times. The chain links TRBV5-1 to TRBJ1-2; unclear D gene. Looked up from germline, CDR1 is SGHRS and CDR2 is YFSETQ. V was cut by 2 bases and J by 2 bases, with 7 bases left in between. This CDR3 spans 13 amino acids. The DNA of the CDR3 is TGCGCCAGCAGCTTTGGAACGAACTATGGCTACACCTTC. Its translation is CASSFGTNYGYTF.

The chain is built from TRBV13 and TRBJ2-2; D is ambiguous. Trimming took 1 base from V and 6 from J, leaving 12 bases between them. This CDR3 region has 15 residues. Germline CDR1 reads PRHDT; CDR2 reads FYEKMQ (reference sequence). CDR3 DNA: TGTGCCAGCAGCTTAGTTTCGGATCTCGCCGGGGAGCTGTTTTTT. This sequence encodes CASSLVSDLAGELFF. The full variable domain, completed using reference TRBV13 and TRBJ2-2, is AAGVIQSPRHLIKEKRETATLKCYPIPRHDTVYWYQQGPGQDPQFLISFYEKMQSDKGSIPDRFSAQQFSDYHSELNMSSLELGDSALYFCASSLVSDLAGELFFGEGSRLTVL.

This clonotype has a handful of counts. J is TRBJ2-1 and V is TRBV7-9; 9 bases fit TRBD1. The CDR3 is made up of 18 amino acids. V lost 4 bases, J lost 0 bases, and 10 bases stayed unmatched. CDR1 and CDR2 from the germline V gene are SEHNR and FQNEAQ (reference sequence). CDR3 sequence reads: CASSYGQGSDSSYNEQFF. Here the CDR3 DNA reads TGTGCCAGCAGCTACGGACAGGGGTCAGACAGCTCCTACAATGAGCAGTTCTTC.

This sequence joins TRBV12-3 or TRBV12-4 and TRBJ2-1; 15 bases align to TRBD2. TRBJ2-7 explains the end of the DNA better; the J call may be wrong. This CDR3 region has 19 residues. In DNA form, the CDR3 reads TGTGCCAGCAGTTTATATGGACTAGCGGGGGGGAGCTCCTACAATGAGCAGTACTTC. Encoded protein: CASSLYGLAGGSSYNEQYF.

At least ten counts were recorded for this clonotype. The genes are TRBV7-2 and TRBJ2-3, with a tentative D call TRBD1 (6 bases). V was shortened by 4 bases and J by 1 base, with 21 bases between the two germline ends. The CDR3 has 18 amino acids. Germline assignment: CDR1 SGHTA and CDR2 FQGNSA. The CDR3 here is CASSSSGTQRLGTDTQYF. The CDR3 DNA reads as TGTGCCAGCAGCTCATCCGGGACACAACGTCTCGGCACAGATACGCAGTATTTT.

The chain couples TRBV7-2 to TRBJ2-2; D remains unclear. Germline CDR1 reads SGHTA; CDR2 reads FQGNSA. Trimming removed 2 bases at V and 6 bases at J, with 4 bases between. The length of the CDR3 is 12 residues. DNA for the CDR3: TGTGCCAGCAGCTTATTCCCCGGGGAGCTGTTTTTT. Translation gives CASSLFPGELFF.

For this clonotype: Possible read error: a much larger clone is one base away. V and J are TRBV25-1 and TRBJ2-7; D perhaps matches TRBD1 (5 bases). The germline V gene has CDR1 MGHDK and CDR2 SYGVNS. The CDR3 is made up of 13 amino acids. V lost 5 bases to trimming and J lost 7 bases, with 15 bases between them. In DNA, the CDR3 is TGTGCCAGCAGTAAATTCAACAGGTTGGAGCAGTACTTC. It is translated as CASSKFNRLEQYF.

On this clonotype itself: A single base separates this from a much larger clone, so it may be a read error. V gene TRBV20-1 combines with J gene TRBJ1-5; D call uncertain. Germline V lookup: CDR1 DFQATT, CDR2 SNEGSKA (reference sequence). The CDR3 totals 12 residues. Trimming shortened V by 8 bases and J by 6 bases, and 14 bases separated the two germline ends. This CDR3 is CSYGKGCQPQHF. The CDR3 nucleotides read TGCAGTTACGGGAAGGGTTGTCAGCCCCAGCATTTT.

The sample holds a few counts of this clonotype. The V and J genes are TRBV29-1 and TRBJ1-4; D perhaps matches TRBD1 (5 bases). This CDR3 has 14 residues. CDR1 SQVTM and CDR2 ANQGSEA come from the germline V gene. Trimming removed 7 bases from V and 6 bases from J, with 18 bases in between. CDR3 region: CSGLRGGSDEKLFF. The DNA for the CDR3 is TGCAGCGGACTGAGGGGTGGATCGGATGAAAAACTGTTTTTT.

This chain joins TRBV11-2 and TRBJ2-5; possibly TRBD1 or TRBD2 for D (5 bases each). In germline, CDR1 is SGHAT, CDR2 FQNNGV. This CDR3 has 14 residues. Trimming left V 4 bases short and J 1 base short, with 10 bases between. The CDR3 nucleotides are TGTGCCAGCAGCTCCGGGACCTTCCAAGAGACCCAGTACTTC. This codes for CASSSGTFQETQYF.

J is TRBJ1-2 and V is TRBV2, with D unresolved. Germline loops: CDR1 SNHLY, CDR2 FYNNEI. CDR3 length: 12 amino acids. Trimming shortened V by 7 bases and J by 6 bases, and 12 bases separated the two germline ends. The CDR3, as DNA: TGTGCCAGCATGGATCGCGGGAATGGCTACACCTTC. It yields the protein CASMDRGNGYTF.